This TCR beta chain is drawn from a study of blood T cells in healthy people across ages. Looking at the study overall: Template switching captured about one barcoded beta molecule per two T cells. Whole-study results and caveats: Naive T cell percentage by flow cytometry tracked strongly with beta diversity. Investigators viewed diversity estimates from one million T cells as underestimates, the study reported.

Together with a sample-barcoded 5' primer, a J-beta primer mix was included in a second PCR lasting about 6 to 11 cycles. In TCRdb, the 5' RACE reads were re-called with MiXCR into one record per CDR3 protein. The table records almost 800,000 distinct CDR3 sequences, roughly 60% of them present only once. Germline values: CDR1 SGHDN, CDR2 FVKESK. This CDR3 has 13 residues. Trimming removed 1 base at V and 9 bases at J, with 12 bases between. Concerning this clonotype: Its antigen is as yet unknown.

The chain couples TRBV14 to TRBJ1-2; D ambiguous. What was sequenced was blood. This TCR derives from a man aged 30-40 years in good health. The CDR3 region is CASSQGMRGRYTF. The CDR3 DNA reads TGTGCCAGCAGCCAAGGGATGCGGGGTCGCTACACCTTC.